This is a list of T cell receptor beta chains from one sample in a study of blood T cell repertoires in COVID-19. Clones were sequenced by immunoSEQ multiplex PCR, and TCRdb holds only the in-frame ones, with some missing. Of 35,000 to 45,000 clones in the sample, 76% were seen once. Source material: peripheral blood. These receptors all come from a man in his 70s with active or convalescent COVID-19. Each CDR3 is given with its conserved first and last residue. Fields, in order: V gene, J gene, D gene, clone size, CDR3 DNA, CDR3 protein. The D gene is left open where the match is weak. The listing skips clone size in some rows; elsewhere it reads once, few, many or a size class.

TRBV6-5	TRBJ2-1	.	.	TGTGCCAGCGAAAGGGGGGGCCGCTACAATGAGCAGTTCTTC	CASERGGRYNEQFF
TRBV30	TRBJ2-1	TRBD2	few	TGTGCCTGGAGAGGCGGGGGGTACAATGAGCAGTTCTTC	CAWRGGGYNEQFF
TRBV6-5	TRBJ2-7	TRBD2	.	TGTGCCAGCAGGGGATTAAGCGGGGCCCGATACGAGCAGTACTTC	CASRGLSGARYEQYF
TRBV5-1	TRBJ1-2	.	.	TGCGCCAGCAGCACAGAACCGGACGTGGCGGGTGGCTACACCTTC	CASSTEPDVAGGYTF
TRBV4-1	TRBJ1-1	.	.	TGCGCCAGCAGCCATCCCTCCGGGACATTGAACACTGAAGCTTTCTTT	CASSHPSGTLNTEAFF
TRBV30	TRBJ2-2	TRBD1	.	TGTGCCTGGGCCACCGGGACAGGCACCGGGGAGCTGTTTTTT	CAWATGTGTGELFF
TRBV7-9	TRBJ2-7	TRBD2	.	TGTGCCAGCAGCTTAGACAGCGGGGGCCTCAGCTTCTACGAGCAGTACTTC	CASSLDSGGLSFYEQYF
TRBV2	TRBJ1-6	TRBD1	.	TGTGCCAGCAGAGACAGGGATGGAGGTTCACCCCTCCACTTT	CASRDRDGGSPLHF
TRBV2	TRBJ1-2	.	.	TGTGCCAGCAGTCCTGACGGGGGAGGGGGCTACACCTTC	CASSPDGGGGYTF
TRBV6-5	TRBJ1-1	TRBD1	.	TGTGCCAGCAGTAAGGACAGGAGTACCCTGGGGGCTTTCTTT	CASSKDRSTLGAFF
TRBV28	TRBJ1-2	.	.	TGTGCCACCCGGGACACCCTTGACTATGGCTACACCTTC	CATRDTLDYGYTF
TRBV2	TRBJ1-2	.	.	TGTGCCAGCAGTGAGGGCTTCTATGGCTACACCTTC	CASSEGFYGYTF
TRBV18	TRBJ1-3	.	.	TGTGCCAGCTCACCCGCCGGGGTGCTCTCTGGAAACACCATATATTTT	CASSPAGVLSGNTIYF
TRBV29-1	TRBJ1-2	.	.	TGCAGCGTTACAGAAACTTTCTATGGCTACACCTTC	CSVTETFYGYTF
TRBV18	TRBJ1-1	.	few	TGTGCCAGCTCACCAAAAGGGGTCGACACTGAAGCTTTCTTT	CASSPKGVDTEAFF
TRBV5-1	TRBJ1-2	.	.	TGCGCCAGCAGCTTGGGAGAGAGATATGGCTACACCTTC	CASSLGERYGYTF
TRBV5-1	TRBJ2-7	TRBD2	.	TGCGCCAGCAGCCCCGGAAGCGGGGGGATATTTAGCGAGCAGTACTTC	CASSPGSGGIFSEQYF
TRBV11-3	TRBJ1-4	.	.	TGTGCCAGCAGCTTAGATCGGACTAGAGAAAAACTGTTTTTT	CASSLDRTREKLFF
TRBV4-1	TRBJ2-5	.	once	TGCGCCAGCAGCCAAGTAGGGCAGGGTAGAGAGACCCAGTACTTC	CASSQVGQGRETQYF
TRBV30	TRBJ2-2	TRBD1	few	TGTGCCTGGGCTACAGGGGTACTCACCGGGGAGCTGTTTTTT	CAWATGVLTGELFF
TRBV14	TRBJ1-2	.	.	TGTGCCAGCAGCCAAGGAATGGGGACTCCGAGTGGCTACACCTTC	CASSQGMGTPSGYTF